This TCR beta chain emerged from a study of T cell responses to AZD1222 COVID-19 vaccine. About the research overall: Second-dose intervals of approximately 4 or approximately 12 weeks were pooled. Study observations and caveats: Of the AZD1222 recipients, only 5 to 7 were seropositive at baseline.

This CDR3 region has 15 residues. Trimming left V 1 base short and J 4 bases short, with 16 bases between. Germline assignment: CDR1 GTSNPN and CDR2 SVGIG (reference sequence). Notes on this clone: Antigen unknown.

Profiling relied on immunoSEQ multiplex PCR, and the TCRdb table lists in-frame clones only, not all of them. The table records about 170,000 clones, about 89% of them present only once. The receptor comes from an adult in good health. The chain joins TRBV30 to TRBJ1-2; D gene uncertain. The sample in question was peripheral blood, obtained on day 0 of AZD1222 vaccination. CDR3 coding DNA: TGTGCCTGGAGTGCCCCCGGCGGTCATACCTATGGCTACACCTTC. This codes for CAWSAPGGHTYGYTF.